The 17 T cell receptor beta chains below all came from one sample that was sequenced in a study of monozygotic twins with inflammatory bowel disease. After re-calling the 5' RACE reads, TCRdb lists one entry per CDR3 protein, DNA absent. The sample totals around 410,000 distinct CDR3 sequences. Sequencing input: blood. The origin of the receptors is a human donor with ulcerative colitis or Crohn's disease, or a healthy co-twin of an affected twin (not recorded which).

CDR3 loop: CASSQGSTQYF. This chain uses TRBV11-2 with TRBJ2-5. Looked up from germline, CDR1 is SGHAT and CDR2 is FQNNGV. The CDR3 is made up of 11 amino acids.

The chain links TRBV4-1 to TRBJ1-4; TCRdb reports TRBD1, a call that lacks DNA to check it against. The CDR3 runs 16 residues. CDR1 MGHRA and CDR2 YSYEKL come from the germline V gene. The CDR3 loop reads CASSQDGNRINEKLFF.

This chain connects TRBV7-9 to TRBJ1-1; TCRdb's assignment of TRBD1 cannot be checked, as there is no DNA. Germline values: CDR1 SEHNR, CDR2 FQNEAQ (reference sequence). There are 14 residues in the CDR3. CDR3 sequence reads: CASSGGQGWTEAFF.

The V and J genes are TRBV5-1 and TRBJ2-6; TCRdb calls TRBD2, which cannot be checked without DNA. The CDR3 loop spans 17 amino acids. Per germline, CDR1 SGHRS and CDR2 YFSETQ. CDR3 loop: CASRTSGRRAGANVLTF.

V gene TRBV7-2 combines with J gene TRBJ2-2. This CDR3 comprises 15 residues. The V gene's germline CDR1 is SGHTA and CDR2 FQGNSA. The CDR3 spells CASSSSSILTGELFF.

The chain couples TRBV5-1 to TRBJ2-5; TCRdb reports TRBD2, a call that lacks DNA to check it against. Looked up from germline, CDR1 is SGHRS and CDR2 is YFSETQ. CDR3 length: 15 residues. CDR3 in amino acids: CASSLGGGDGETQYF.

The chain couples TRBV5-5 to TRBJ1-5; with no DNA, the TCRdb D assignment of TRBD1 cannot be verified. This CDR3 spans 15 amino acids. The germline V gene has CDR1 SGHKS and CDR2 YYEKEE (reference sequence). The CDR3 is CASRMDRGDNQPQHF.

The V call is TRBV20-1, the J call TRBJ2-3; the TCRdb call, TRBD2, lacks DNA for checking. The CDR3 extends over 17 amino acids. The germline gives CDR1 DFQATT, CDR2 SNEGSKA (reference sequence). This CDR3 reads CSAESRTSGGLTDTQYF.

The chain has TRBV30 and TRBJ1-4; TCRdb returns TRBD1, unconfirmable since there is no DNA. Germline V CDR1 and CDR2: GTSNPN, SVGIG (reference sequence). The CDR3 spans 15 residues. CDR3 in amino acids: CAWNPGDRANEKLFF.

This chain joins TRBV29-1 and TRBJ2-1; TCRdb calls TRBD1, which cannot be checked without DNA. The CDR3 sequence is 13 residues long. Germline V gene lookup returns CDR1 SQVTM and CDR2 ANQGSEA. The CDR3 protein is CSVRTDSYNEQFF.

The rearrangement joins TRBV27 to TRBJ2-7; the TCRdb call, TRBD1, lacks DNA for checking. This CDR3 comprises 16 residues. CDR1 is MNHEY and CDR2 is SMNVEV in the germline V gene (reference sequence). The CDR3 sequence is CASNPASGQEPYEQYF.

The CDR3 sequence is CASSFPGTSGTLADTQYF. The gene calls are TRBV12-1 and TRBJ2-3; with no DNA, the TCRdb D assignment of TRBD2 cannot be verified. TRBV12-1 is assigned pseudogene status. The CDR3 sequence is 18 residues long.

The chain carries TRBV4-2 and TRBJ1-4; TCRdb's D call, TRBD1, is unchecked because there is no DNA. This CDR3 spans 16 amino acids. CDR1 and CDR2 (germline): LGHNA, YNFKEQ. The CDR3 is CASSQEPGTGSEKLFF.

This sequence joins TRBV27 and TRBJ1-5; TCRdb's D gene call, TRBD1, goes unchecked for lack of DNA. This CDR3 is built from 14 residues. Germline V gives CDR1 MNHEY, CDR2 SMNVEV (reference sequence). CDR3 sequence: CASSKDRLSQPQHF.

This chain uses TRBV7-9 with TRBJ2-1; TCRdb proposes TRBD2, but this gene call is untestable without DNA. The CDR3 consists of 15 residues. Germline-derived CDR1 and CDR2 are SEHNR and FQNEAQ (reference sequence). CDR3 in amino acids: CASSSRDWSWNEQFF. Full variable domain (remainder filled in from reference TRBV7-9 and TRBJ2-1): DTGVSQNPRHKITKRGQNVTFRCDPISEHNRLYWYRQTLGQGPEFLTYFQNEAQLEKSRLLSDRFSAERPKGSFSTLEIQRTEQGDSAMYLCASSSRDWSWNEQFFGPGTRLTVL.

V and J are TRBV6-2 or TRBV6-3 and TRBJ1-2. The CDR3 is 13 amino acids. Germline CDR1 is MNHEY and CDR2 is SVGEGT. The CDR3 sequence is CASKTVLNYGYTF.

The rearrangement links TRBV7-6 to TRBJ2-3; TCRdb outputs TRBD1, but without DNA this stays unchecked. CDR1 and CDR2 (germline): SGHVS, FNYEAQ. This CDR3 is built from 13 residues. Here the CDR3 reads CASSLWRGDTQYF.